A selection of T cell receptor beta chains follows, all from one sample in a study of blood T cell repertoires in COVID-19. This table comes from immunoSEQ multiplex PCR, and its TCRdb copy is limited to in-frame clones, with some not included. Seen here are about 170,000 clones, around 80% observed once, and the top ten hold around 3.6%. Sequencing was performed on PBMCs or T cells enriched from blood (not recorded which). All receptors derive from a woman aged 45-59 years in a cohort exposed to, infected with or recovered from COVID-19 (not recorded which). CDR3s include the opening cysteine and the closing phenylalanine or tryptophan. Fields, in order: J gene, clone size, V gene, CDR3 protein. Only part of the rows carry a size: once, few, many, or a class if the clone is expanded.

J: TRBJ1-4
size: -
V: TRBV27
CDR3: CASSNRGPNEKLFF

J: TRBJ2-7
size: few
V: TRBV2
CDR3: CASRGDRSSYEQYF

J: TRBJ1-1
size: -
V: TRBV6-5
CDR3: CASRTDMNTEAFF

J: TRBJ2-7
size: -
V: TRBV28
CDR3: CASSLLEHEQYF

J: TRBJ2-2
size: -
V: TRBV5-1
CDR3: CASSLVSGGSNTGELFF

J: TRBJ2-7
size: -
V: TRBV5-5
CDR3: CASSLVPYEQYF

J: TRBJ1-3
size: -
V: TRBV5-5
CDR3: CASSGGQGLGNTIYF

J: TRBJ1-3
size: -
V: TRBV29-1
CDR3: CSHTESSGNTIYF

J: TRBJ1-2
size: few
V: TRBV19
CDR3: CASTFKNGGGYTF

J: TRBJ1-5
size: -
V: TRBV5-6
CDR3: CASSYGQGNPNQPQHF

J: TRBJ2-3
size: -
V: TRBV6-1
CDR3: CASSESFEPGKSWDTQYF

J: TRBJ1-5
size: -
V: TRBV28
CDR3: CASTNGVGSNQPQHF

J: TRBJ2-5
size: -
V: TRBV5-6
CDR3: CASSLAVGSPIQETQYF

J: TRBJ1-2
size: -
V: TRBV6-1
CDR3: CASSEMGDRGNYGYTF

J: TRBJ1-1
size: -
V: TRBV24-1
CDR3: CATSGDRGWGTEAFF

J: TRBJ1-4
size: -
V: TRBV28
CDR3: CASGNTEKVEKLFF

J: TRBJ2-3
size: -
V: TRBV19
CDR3: CASSSRTGSTDTQYF

J: TRBJ2-5
size: -
V: TRBV30
CDR3: CAWTYGTSDSSQYF

J: TRBJ2-7
size: -
V: TRBV10-3
CDR3: CAISESTGISYEQYF

J: TRBJ2-7
size: -
V: TRBV7-2
CDR3: CASSPGTGSYEQYF

J: TRBJ2-1
size: -
V: TRBV15
CDR3: CATSPTSGSYEQFF

J: TRBJ1-1
size: -
V: TRBV10-3
CDR3: CATGGQGMNTEAFF

J: TRBJ2-3
size: -
V: TRBV27
CDR3: CATVGLAGGDTQYF

J: TRBJ1-3
size: -
V: TRBV12-3/TRBV12-4
CDR3: CASSPLRNTIYF

J: TRBJ1-5
size: few
V: TRBV18
CDR3: CASSPPDGNQPQHF

J: TRBJ1-2
size: -
V: TRBV5-6
CDR3: CASSRLRGPDGSGYTF

J: TRBJ2-5
size: -
V: TRBV7-2
CDR3: CASSPIGRASQETQYF

J: TRBJ1-5
size: -
V: TRBV28
CDR3: CASSTNQPQHF

J: TRBJ1-2
size: -
V: TRBV4-3
CDR3: CASSQDRVSTYYGYTF

J: TRBJ1-6
size: -
V: TRBV7-9
CDR3: CASSPNRGGNYNSPLHF

J: TRBJ2-1
size: -
V: TRBV7-2
CDR3: CASSLNPRAHEQFF

J: TRBJ2-1
size: -
V: TRBV7-3
CDR3: CASSRAGGIYNEQFF

J: TRBJ2-1
size: -
V: TRBV4-3
CDR3: CASSAEGRGGIDEQFF

J: TRBJ1-1
size: few
V: TRBV19
CDR3: CASIAREGTEAFF

J: TRBJ2-3
size: -
V: TRBV14
CDR3: CASTSGTLSTDTQYF

J: TRBJ1-1
size: -
V: TRBV5-1
CDR3: CASSLEGTTNTEAFF

J: TRBJ2-1
size: -
V: TRBV5-6
CDR3: CASSSGLPYNEQFF

J: TRBJ1-2
size: -
V: TRBV10-3
CDR3: CAISETVPGTANYGYTF

J: TRBJ1-1
size: -
V: TRBV30
CDR3: CAWKGQGEGAFF

J: TRBJ2-7
size: -
V: TRBV7-2
CDR3: CASSPRLAGDEQYF

J: TRBJ2-7
size: -
V: TRBV29-1
CDR3: CSVETSGSSSEQYF

J: TRBJ1-2
size: -
V: TRBV18
CDR3: CASSQPQDYGYTF

J: TRBJ1-5
size: -
V: TRBV28
CDR3: CASSSGTGTGKNQPQHF

J: TRBJ1-1
size: -
V: TRBV19
CDR3: CASRTTAVDTEAFF